A selection of T cell receptor beta chains follows, all from one sample in a study of T cell responses to AZD1222 COVID-19 vaccine. TCRdb's table, derived via immunoSEQ multiplex PCR, lists solely in-frame clones and lacks some. Among some 130,000 clones listed, around 93% were seen once. The source material was peripheral blood, sampled 28 days after the second AZD1222 dose. The receptors here all came from an adult who received the AZD1222 COVID-19 vaccine. The conserved cysteine and the conserved F or W are not part of the CDR3 here.

CDR3 length,J gene,V gene,CDR3 protein
14,TRBJ2-5,TRBV4-1,ASSQAGTGLGETQY
12,TRBJ1-2,TRBV30,AWFGGRAMDGYT
10,TRBJ1-5,TRBV27,ASSALGQPQH
13,TRBJ2-5,TRBV7-8,ASSLYGGGSETQY
13,TRBJ1-4,TRBV6-4,ASSASHATNEKLF
15,TRBJ1-6,TRBV13,ASSSITQGADNSPLH
14,TRBJ1-4,TRBV11-3,ASSFHDGALGEKLF
12,TRBJ1-2,TRBV9,ASTPGGVYYGYT
11,TRBJ2-3,TRBV3-1/TRBV3-2,ASSPGDGYTQY
14,TRBJ1-1,TRBV4-3,ASSQSSLSARTEAF
9,TRBJ1-4,TRBV19,ASKYEQQLF
11,TRBJ1-2,TRBV6-2/TRBV6-3,ASSSTDNYGYT
12,TRBJ2-7,TRBV7-3,ASSLSAGDYEQY
12,TRBJ1-3,TRBV30,AWRTRFSGNTIY
13,TRBJ1-4,TRBV2,ASRDLGQRNEKLF
14,TRBJ2-1,TRBV11-3,ASSFSGGLAAEEQF
11,TRBJ2-1,TRBV21-1,ARLAGALNEQF
11,TRBJ1-1,TRBV4-1,ASTRREGTEAF
14,TRBJ1-3,TRBV9,ASSGISTGPGNTIY
14,TRBJ2-5,TRBV5-1,ASRLLAGLAQETQY
12,TRBJ1-4,TRBV14,ASSQDGWREKLF
12,TRBJ1-2,TRBV10-3,AISGGVSNYGYT
13,TRBJ2-7,TRBV10-3,AISELAGGKYEQY
14,TRBJ2-5,TRBV3-1/TRBV3-2,ASSLPSRGGSETQY
12,TRBJ1-1,TRBV19,ASSYLGRRSEAF
15,TRBJ1-3,TRBV2,ASSPRGTYTSGNTIY
14,TRBJ1-2,TRBV6-5,ASSYSISGANYGYT
11,TRBJ1-1,TRBV6-2/TRBV6-3,ASSWSYGTEAF
9,TRBJ2-3,TRBV4-1,ASSQLDTQY
13,TRBJ2-3,TRBV7-2,ASSWLGGVTDTQY
11,TRBJ1-1,TRBV6-5,ASTQESNTEAF
14,TRBJ2-2,TRBV24-1,ATSDSTGGWTGELF
12,TRBJ1-2,TRBV28,ASSLRGDNYGYT
13,TRBJ1-1,TRBV7-9,ASSLEQGGEPEAF
11,TRBJ1-1,TRBV6-4,ASSADRDTEAF
14,TRBJ1-1,TRBV6-5,ASSYSMIGPNTEAF
11,TRBJ2-2,TRBV24-1,ATGRGTLGELF
13,TRBJ1-4,TRBV7-9,ASSFLTGGYEKLF
10,TRBJ1-1,TRBV19,ASSPRGSGAF
13,TRBJ1-1,TRBV18,ASSRGTDKLAEAF
12,TRBJ2-2,TRBV19,ATRLQGSTGELF
17,TRBJ2-7,TRBV5-6,ASSLLIRVRNLPSYEQY
14,TRBJ2-7,TRBV6-4,ASRPGLAGINYEQY
14,TRBJ2-1,TRBV7-9,ASSPPGYMMSNEQF
15,TRBJ1-2,TRBV9,ASSLYPGQGFLGGYT
11,TRBJ1-2,TRBV9,ASSVDSNYGYT
15,TRBJ2-5,TRBV20-1,SASESPSSGGQETQY
13,TRBJ2-7,TRBV29-1,SVVGTDVSSYEQY
10,TRBJ1-5,TRBV19,ASTSGGQPQH
14,TRBJ1-1,TRBV11-2,ASSLDLLLRNTEAF
14,TRBJ2-3,TRBV6-4,ASSDSGQGETDTQY